Sequencing of this T cell receptor (beta chain) was carried out in a study of cytotoxic CD8 clonotypes in ibrutinib-treated CLL. The CDR3 loop spans 12 amino acids. Germline CDR1 MNHNY, CDR2 SVGAGI (reference sequence). V was cut by 8 bases and J by 1 base, with 7 bases left in between. Repertoires were generated with immunoSEQ multiplex PCR, while TCRdb's copy carries only in-frame clones and drops some. The sample consists of about 140,000 clones, 85% to 95% of them appearing once. The sample consisted of PBMCs, taken after 12 months of ibrutinib treatment. The sequence derives from a human donor with chronic lymphocytic leukemia. The chain employs TRBV6-6 and TRBJ2-3; D gene uncertain. The CDR3 sequence is CASGSGTDTQYF. In DNA form, the CDR3 reads TGTGCCAGCGGATCAGGCACAGATACGCAGTATTTT.